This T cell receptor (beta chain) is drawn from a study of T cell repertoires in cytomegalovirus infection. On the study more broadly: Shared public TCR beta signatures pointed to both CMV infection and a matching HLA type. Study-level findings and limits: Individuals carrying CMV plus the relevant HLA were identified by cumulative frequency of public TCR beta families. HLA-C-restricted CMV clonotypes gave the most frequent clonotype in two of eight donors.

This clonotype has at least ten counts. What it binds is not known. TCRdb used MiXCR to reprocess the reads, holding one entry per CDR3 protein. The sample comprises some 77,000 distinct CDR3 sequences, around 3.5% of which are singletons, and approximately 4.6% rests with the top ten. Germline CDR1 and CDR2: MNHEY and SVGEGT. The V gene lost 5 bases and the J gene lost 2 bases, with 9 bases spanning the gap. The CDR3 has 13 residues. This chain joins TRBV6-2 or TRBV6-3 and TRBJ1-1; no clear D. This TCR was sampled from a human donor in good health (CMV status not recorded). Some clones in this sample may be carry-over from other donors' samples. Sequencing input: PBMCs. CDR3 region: CASSPTANTEAFF. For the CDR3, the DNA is TGTGCCAGCAGTCCCACGGCAAACACTGAAGCTTTCTTT.